These 32 T cell receptor beta chains came from one sample sequenced in a study of metastatic and nonmetastatic thyroid tumors. Patients had received no treatment of any kind before thyroid surgery. TCRdb reprocessed the PCR reads via MiXCR. The sample records 25,000 or so clones, around 16% being singletons. The sample taken for sequencing was blood. Source of these receptors: a male donor with papillary thyroid cancer or a benign thyroid nodule (not recorded which). Some clones in this sample may be carry-over from other donors' samples.

Sample share makes this clone medium-sized (0.01 to 0.1%). This chain connects TRBV6-1 to TRBJ2-7; a possible D gene is TRBD1 (6 bases). The germline V gene has CDR1 MNHNS and CDR2 SASEGT. V was clipped by 6 bases and J by 2 bases, with 14 bases between them. The CDR3 extends over 14 amino acids. The CDR3 spells CASSRQTGTYEQYF. CDR3 nucleotides: TGTGCCAGCAGCCGCCAGACAGGAACCTACGAGCAGTACTTC.

The rearrangement joins TRBV9 to TRBJ2-1; D may be TRBD1 (5 bases). Germline loops: CDR1 SGDLS, CDR2 YYNGEE. V was trimmed by 6 bases and J by 8 bases, leaving 24 bases between them. The CDR3 sequence is 16 residues long. The CDR3 loop reads CASIIRGQGLRDEQFF. CDR3 sequence (DNA): TGTGCCAGCATCATCCGAGGACAAGGCCTTAGGGATGAGCAGTTCTTC.

This clone appeared many times. The gene calls are TRBV6-4 and TRBJ2-1, with D tentatively TRBD1 (5 bases). V was cut by 6 bases and J by 5 bases, with 11 bases left in between. There are 13 residues in the CDR3. Germline V CDR1 and CDR2: MRHNA, SNTAGT. The DNA for the CDR3 is TGTGCCAGCAGCTCTGGGGCCAACAATGAGCAGTTCTTC. Translating it yields CASSSGANNEQFF.

This clone was counted ten times or more. V gene TRBV5-1 combines with J gene TRBJ1-2, with a possible D match to TRBD1 (5 bases). The CDR3 is 13 amino acids. The germline gives CDR1 SGHRS, CDR2 YFSETQ. Trimming took off 6 bases at V and 1 base at J, with 10 bases between the two ends. CDR3 in amino acids: CASTMGLNYGYTF. CDR3 coding DNA: TGCGCCAGCACCATGGGGCTTAACTATGGCTACACCTTC.

This clone came up many times. V gene TRBV7-3 combines with J gene TRBJ2-1; D unresolved. The V gene's germline CDR1 is SGHTA and CDR2 FQGTGA. This CDR3 comprises 13 residues. Trimming left V 0 bases short and J 8 bases short, with 8 bases between. In DNA, the CDR3 is TGTGCCAGCAGCTTAACGTTCGGTGATGAGCAGTTCTTC. Residues: CASSLTFGDEQFF. Using reference TRBV7-3 and TRBJ2-1 for the parts outside the CDR3, the full variable domain is GAGVSQTPSNKVTEKGKYVELRCDPISGHTALYWYRQSLGQGPEFLIYFQGTGAADDSGLPNDRFFAVRPEGSVSTLKIQRTERGDSAVYLCASSLTFGDEQFFGPGTRLTVL.

This clone has ten or more counts. V and J are TRBV6-2 or TRBV6-3 and TRBJ2-7, with D possibly called TRBD1 or TRBD2 (5 bases each). This CDR3 is built from 15 residues. Germline lookup yields CDR1 MNHEY and CDR2 SVGEGT. V lost 6 bases and J lost 3, with 18 bases in between. The CDR3 loop reads CASSQVGDGFYEQYF. CDR3 sequence (DNA): TGTGCCAGCAGCCAGGTGGGGGACGGATTCTACGAGCAGTACTTC.

This clone qualifies as medium-sized. This chain connects TRBV20-1 to TRBJ1-1; a possible D gene is TRBD1 (6 bases). The germline CDR1 and CDR2 sequences are DFQATT and SNEGSKA (reference sequence). V was trimmed by 6 bases and J by 1 base, leaving 15 bases between them. The CDR3 contains 14 residues. CDR3 sequence reads: CSATRRGRNTEAFF. DNA for the CDR3: TGCAGTGCAACCCGACGGGGGCGGAACACTGAAGCTTTCTTT.

This chain connects TRBV6-1 to TRBJ1-2; 11 bases align to TRBD1. The V segment lost 10 bases and the J segment 7 bases; nucleotides outside the gene matches: 20. CDR1 is MNHNS, CDR2 SASEGT, per germline. This CDR3 spans 17 amino acids. CDR3 sequence (DNA): TGTGCCACATTCCAAGGGACAGGGGGACGAACGAGCGGTGGCTACACCTTC. This translates into CATFQGTGGRTSGGYTF.

V usage is TRBV19 and J usage is TRBJ1-1; tentatively, D is TRBD1 (5 bases). From germline, CDR1 is LNHDA and CDR2 SQIVND (reference sequence). CDR3 size: 10 residues. The V end lost 11 bases, the J end lost 1 base, and 5 bases lay between the germline ends. The CDR3 loop reads CAGGNTEAFF. The CDR3 coding sequence is TGTGCCGGGGGGAACACTGAAGCTTTCTTT.

This clone was picked up many times. The chain recombines TRBV29-1 with TRBJ2-3; 7 bases are a match to TRBD1. Germline CDR1 is SQVTM and CDR2 is ANQGSEA. CDR3 length: 13 residues. Trimming removed 4 bases from V and 0 bases from J; junction bases left unmatched: 1. CDR3 bases: TGCAGCGTTGGGGACAGCAGCACAGATACGCAGTATTTT. It yields the protein CSVGDSSTDTQYF.

A few counts support this clone. A much larger clone sits a single nucleotide away, making a read error possible. Given the absence of the conserved phenylalanine or tryptophan at the CDR3 end, a read error is likely. The chain couples TRBV5-1 to TRBJ2-5, with 7 bases lining up with TRBD2. The CDR3 totals 14 residues. Germline V lookup: CDR1 SGHRS, CDR2 YFSETQ. The CDR3 protein is CASSLGGRAETQYL. The CDR3 DNA sequence: TGCGCCAGCAGTTTGGGCGGGAGAGCAGAGACCCAGTACCTC.

Many counts were recorded for this clone. CDR3 bases: TGCAGTGGAAGATTTAGCGGGGCCCTAAATGAGCAGTTCTTC. It translates to CSGRFSGALNEQFF. This chain links TRBV20-1 with TRBJ2-1; the match to TRBD2 covers 8 bases. The germline gives CDR1 DFQATT, CDR2 SNEGSKA (reference sequence). After removal of 7 bases from V and 7 bases from J, the junction contained 12 bases not matched to a gene. The length of the CDR3 is 14 residues.

This clone was seen at least ten times. The V call is TRBV10-3, the J call TRBJ1-4; 7 nucleotides match TRBD1. The CDR3 is 14 residues long. CDR1 is ENHRY, CDR2 SYGVKD, per germline. The J segment lost 1 base and the V segment lost 10 bases, leaving 6 bases of the junction unmatched. In DNA form, the CDR3 reads TGTGCCACCGGTAGACAGGGAACTAATGAAAAACTGTTTTTT. It specifies CATGRQGTNEKLFF.

This clone was seen ten or more times. V and J are TRBV5-1 and TRBJ2-5; TRBD2 matches 10 bases. V lost 0 bases, J lost 2 bases, and 4 bases stayed unmatched. Germline loops: CDR1 SGHRS, CDR2 YFSETQ. The CDR3 runs 16 residues. CDR3 DNA sequence: TGCGCCAGCAGCTTGGAAGCGGGAGGGAGGCAAGAGACCCAGTACTTC. Residues: CASSLEAGGRQETQYF.

This clone occurred many times. With a much larger clone just one base away, this may be a read error. Different DNA sequences within this sample yield the same CDR3. The V gene is TRBV10-1, the J gene TRBJ2-2, with a possible D match to TRBD1 (6 bases). From germline, CDR1 is WNHNN and CDR2 SYGVQD (reference sequence). The CDR3 is 13 amino acids. In nucleotides, the CDR3 is TGCGCCAGTCGACCAGGGGTCACCGGGGAGCTGTTTTTC. Its translation is CASRPGVTGELFF.

This clone has at least ten counts. J is TRBJ1-1 and V is TRBV20-1; D is uncertain. Trimming shortened V by 3 bases and J by 4 bases, and 12 bases separated the two germline ends. The CDR3 has 13 residues. Looked up from germline, CDR1 is DFQATT and CDR2 is SNEGSKA (reference sequence). Here the CDR3 DNA reads TGCAGTGCTAGCCGCGAAATATCCACTGAAGCTTTCTTT. Amino acid sequence: CSASREISTEAFF.

This clone was seen only a few times. This chain connects TRBV12-3 or TRBV12-4 to TRBJ2-7; 8 positions match TRBD1. The CDR3 has 14 amino acids. Trimming removed 3 bases from V and 3 bases from J; junction bases left unmatched: 4. The CDR3 nucleotides read TGTGCCAGCAGTTTTGGGACAGGAGGCTACGAGCAGTACTTC. Protein product: CASSFGTGGYEQYF.

The sample holds many counts of this clone. The chain links TRBV4-2 to TRBJ2-2, with TRBD2 matching 7 bases. CDR1 LGHNA and CDR2 YNFKEQ come from the germline V gene. After removal of 0 bases from V and 0 bases from J, the junction contained 4 bases not matched to a gene. This CDR3 spans 17 amino acids. The CDR3 is CASSQDWAGANTGELFF. DNA for the CDR3: TGTGCCAGCAGCCAAGATTGGGCGGGAGCGAACACCGGGGAGCTGTTTTTT.

The chain carries TRBV6-2 or TRBV6-3 and TRBJ1-5, with D unresolved. V lost 5 bases to trimming and J lost 2 bases, with 13 bases between them. The germline V gene has CDR1 MNHEY and CDR2 SVGEGT. The CDR3 is made up of 15 amino acids. The CDR3 sequence: CASSPAGRGNQPQHF. The CDR3 nucleotides read TGTGCCAGCAGTCCGGCGGGGAGAGGCAATCAGCCCCAGCATTTT.

Comments on this clone: Given the absence of the conserved phenylalanine or tryptophan at the CDR3 end, a read error is likely. The CDR3, as DNA: TGTGCCAGCAGCGTAGCAGGAAAGGGAAACGAGCAGTACCTC. Residues: CASSVAGKGNEQYL. The rearrangement uses TRBV9 and TRBJ2-7; D unclear. V shed 0 bases and J shed 5 bases, with 12 bases lying between them. The CDR3 runs to 14 residues. CDR1 and CDR2 (germline): SGDLS, YYNGEE.

This clone is judged medium-sized. The rearrangement joins TRBV12-3 or TRBV12-4 to TRBJ2-7; tentatively, D is TRBD2 (6 bases). The CDR3 loop spans 16 amino acids. Trimming removed 0 bases at V and 6 bases at J, with 18 bases between. The CDR3 spells CASSLAFGRIRREQYF. CDR3 in DNA: TGTGCCAGCAGTTTAGCTTTCGGGAGAATCCGTCGCGAGCAGTACTTC.

This clone was counted at least ten times. This may arise from a read error, as a much more abundant clone is one base away. This rearrangement joins TRBV13 to TRBJ1-2, with 7 bases lining up with TRBD1. The V gene's germline CDR1 is PRHDT and CDR2 FYEKMQ (reference sequence). The CDR3 runs 14 residues. Losses at the gene ends were 1 base for V and 12 bases for J; bases not matched to a gene: 11. The CDR3 sequence: CASSLVRILGGHTF. CDR3 DNA: TGTGCCAGCAGCTTAGTAAGGATTTTAGGGGGCCACACCTTC.

This clone has at least ten counts. The chain carries TRBV11-2 and TRBJ2-1; D not resolved. V was shortened by 0 bases and J by 3 bases, with 15 bases between the two germline ends. In germline, CDR1 is SGHAT, CDR2 FQNNGV. The CDR3 covers 17 residues. CDR3 protein: CASSLDTVTRDYNEQFF. Here the CDR3 DNA reads TGTGCCAGCAGCTTAGATACAGTCACTCGTGACTACAATGAGCAGTTCTTC.

This clone was recorded at least ten times. The genes are TRBV9 and TRBJ1-5; D is unclear. Trimming took 0 bases from V and 5 from J, leaving 12 bases between them. Germline assignment: CDR1 SGDLS and CDR2 YYNGEE. This CDR3 is built from 15 residues. The CDR3: CASSVEGSAYQPQHF. The CDR3, as DNA: TGTGCCAGCAGCGTAGAGGGAAGCGCTTATCAGCCCCAGCATTTT.

In its sample, this clone was seen many times. The V and J genes are TRBV27 and TRBJ2-1; 7 nucleotides align to TRBD2. The germline CDR1 and CDR2 sequences are MNHEY and SMNVEV (reference sequence). The CDR3 has 12 residues. J lost 13 bases, V lost 5 bases, and 8 bases had no gene match. DNA of the CDR3: TGTGCCAGCAGTCCCACAAGCGGGACCCAGTTCTTC. It encodes CASSPTSGTQFF.

This clone was observed at least ten times. The rearrangement links TRBV10-2 to TRBJ2-7; TRBD1 matches at 9 bases. This CDR3 is built from 14 residues. CDR1 WSHSY and CDR2 SAAADI come from the germline V gene. The junction had 10 bases not matched to a gene; V was cut back by 6 bases and J by 7 bases. DNA of the CDR3: TGCGCCAGCAGCCGGGACAGGGCCCTTACGGAGCAGTACTTC. This codes for CASSRDRALTEQYF.

This clone was counted ten times or more. The chain recombines TRBV24-1 with TRBJ2-1, with D maybe TRBD1 (6 bases). CDR1 and CDR2 (germline): KGHDR, SFDVKD. V was cut by 1 base and J by 3 bases, with 9 bases left in between. CDR3 length: 15 residues. CDR3 nucleotides: TGTGCCACCAGTGATTTTCGCAGGGGCTACAATGAGCAGTTCTTC. Protein: CATSDFRRGYNEQFF.

This clone was detected ten times or more. The CDR3 loop is CASSQVGGLEAFF. In nucleotides, the CDR3 is TGTGCCAGCAGCCAAGTAGGCGGCCTAGAAGCTTTCTTT. The chain uses TRBV3-1 and TRBJ1-1; unclear D gene. The germline V gene has CDR1 LGHDT and CDR2 YNNKEL (reference sequence). Trimming left V 1 base short and J 8 bases short, with 11 bases between. CDR3 length: 13 residues.

Regarding this clone: A much larger clonotype is one base distant, so this may be a read error. This sequence joins TRBV5-4 and TRBJ2-7; 7 nucleotides line up with TRBD2. The CDR3 has 14 amino acids. Germline V lookup: CDR1 SGHNT, CDR2 YYREEE (reference sequence). This CDR3 reads CASSPFGGYYEQHF. CDR3 sequence (DNA): TGTGCCAGCAGCCCTTTCGGGGGGTACTACGAGCAGCACTTC.

CDR3 coding DNA: TGCAGTGCGCAAGGAGGCAATCAGCCCCAGCATTTT. It encodes CSAQGGNQPQHF. The chain has TRBV20-1 and TRBJ1-5; D not resolved. This CDR3 has 12 residues. V lost 6 bases, J lost 2 bases, and 8 bases lay in between. The germline V gene has CDR1 DFQATT and CDR2 SNEGSKA (reference sequence).

This clone came up many times. The chain is built from TRBV19 and TRBJ2-7; TRBD1 agrees at 7 bases. The V segment lost 3 bases and the J segment 1 base; nucleotides outside the gene matches: 3. Germline CDR1 is LNHDA and CDR2 is SQIVND (reference sequence). This CDR3 contains 14 residues. The CDR3 loop reads CASSITGQSYEQYF. CDR3 sequence (DNA): TGTGCCAGTAGTATTACGGGACAGTCCTACGAGCAGTACTTC.

Only a few counts were recorded for this clone. The V gene is TRBV20-1, the J gene TRBJ2-3, with 11 bases matching TRBD2. The CDR3 sequence is 15 residues long. Germline V gene data show CDR1 as DFQATT and CDR2 as SNEGSKA (reference sequence). With V trimmed by 3 bases and J by 3 bases, 5 bases remained unmatched. The CDR3 spells CSASPLAGVTDTQYF. The CDR3 DNA sequence: TGCAGTGCTAGCCCACTAGCGGGAGTAACAGATACGCAGTATTTT.